Detailed here is one T cell receptor (beta chain). There is no known antigen for this receptor. Base qualities are missing; no much larger clone stands one base away. This sample is drawn from a study of T cell responses to AZD1222 COVID-19 vaccine (dated by TCRdb to the early 2020s). A note on the overall study: AZD1222 recipients whose second dose came at about 4 weeks and those whose second dose came at about 12 weeks were combined into one group, since spike-specific TCR depth and breadth did not differ between the two schedules. TCR sequencing covered over 230 trial participants: about 210 given two doses of AZD1222 and some 25 given two doses of MenACWY control vaccine. Enrollment into the trials was organized by age into subgroups of 18-55, 56-69 and 70-plus years, and those subgroups contained approximately 150, 30 and 60 TCR-sequenced participants, respectively.

CDR1 and CDR2 were assigned from the germline V gene as SGHAT and FQNNGV. Its CDR3 holds 13 amino acids, cysteine through phenylalanine. Just CDR3 DNA is preserved here, 39 bases in frame from base 1. Trimming removed 3 bases from V and 1 base from J, leaving 3 bases between the germline ends. Overall results and qualifications from the work: After two AZD1222 doses, both the breadth and the depth of spike-specific TCRs were significantly higher than at day 0 and than in MenACWY recipients. Nearly half of unique spike-specific TCRs reportedly recognized epitopes outside regions mutated in the B.1.351 and B.1.1.7 variants. The vaccine-associated CD4 TCRs covered the entire spike protein, and the dominant responses fell in regions 160-218 and 743-854. Because no day 14 peak-response samples were available, the repertoires could be characterized only after the peak T cell response. In the small 56-69-year group, the increase in depth fell short of significance, most likely because of low power. Conclusions about previously exposed vaccinees are limited because only a handful of AZD1222 recipients were SARS-CoV-2 seropositive at baseline. Participants were mostly white British and included more females than males, and it was suggested by the authors that clonal diversity may have been underestimated.

The CDR3 regions of human TCRbeta chains were subjected to immunosequencing. On the authors' methods: TCRs in the repertoires were compared against a reference library of SARS-CoV-2-specific TCRs that had been generated with the MIRA antigen-specificity platform. Breadth meant the fraction of unique TCRs that were SARS-CoV-2-associated, whereas depth meant the fraction of total T cells that were SARS-CoV-2-associated. Using the MIRA data, every spike-specific TCR was mapped to the spike region that the TCR reacted to and assigned to either a CD4 or a CD8 class. Log10-transformed breadth and depth values were compared by one-way ANOVA with Sidak's multiple comparisons tests. In TCRdb, the immuneACCESS table is reduced to in-frame sequences with V and J assigned. These tables do not hold every clone; where another copy was compared, an unresolved V gene accounts for under half, and the others remain unexplained. That table supplies the V and J calls and clone size; D and trimming were determined from the DNA. Across this sample there are fewer than 150,000 clones, with around 90% seen only once. The ten largest make up 3% to 4.5% of the sample.

The time point label corresponds to: baseline before first vaccination. Samples from vaccinated people were obtained from the UK trials COV001 and COV002, which included a single-blind randomized controlled phase 2/3 trial of AZD1222 (ChAdOx1 nCoV-19) in healthy adults. Trial participant PBMC samples were collected at day 0 and day 28 after the second dose for TCRbeta chain sequencing. The chain was built from TRBV11-2 and TRBJ2-2; the D gene is not confidently resolved. Material: peripheral blood, obtained on day 0 of AZD1222 vaccination. The receptor was derived from an adult in good health. The CDR3 region: CASSFGNTGELFF. The DNA sequence reads TGTGCCAGCAGCTTTGGGAACACCGGGGAGCTGTTTTTT.